This TCR beta chain was captured in a study of OX40 agonist ivuxolimab in advanced cancers. General observations from the study: With doses of 0.1 to 3.0 mg/kg, CD4+ and CD8+ blood T cells had undergone clonal expansion by week 6.

Anyone with autoimmune disease history or systemic immunosuppression was excluded. In the case of this clone: Its antigen is still unknown.

The CDR3 has 13 residues. Germline CDR1 SEHNR, CDR2 FQNEAQ (reference sequence). Trimming left V 3 bases short and J 4 bases short, with 7 bases between. Only in-frame clones appear in the TCRdb table, and some are missing; sequencing was by immunoSEQ multiplex PCR. The sample consists of approximately 58,000 clones, around nine tenths of them appearing once. The chain links TRBV7-9 to TRBJ2-1; no firm D call. The clonotype originates from an adult with an advanced solid tumor such as melanoma, head and neck, liver or kidney cancer. Sample: CD4+ or CD8+ T cells sorted from blood, taken in a trial of the OX40 agonist ivuxolimab. CDR3 nucleotides: TGTGCCAGCAGCTTCGAACCGTACAATGAGCAGTTCTTC. Translating it yields CASSFEPYNEQFF.